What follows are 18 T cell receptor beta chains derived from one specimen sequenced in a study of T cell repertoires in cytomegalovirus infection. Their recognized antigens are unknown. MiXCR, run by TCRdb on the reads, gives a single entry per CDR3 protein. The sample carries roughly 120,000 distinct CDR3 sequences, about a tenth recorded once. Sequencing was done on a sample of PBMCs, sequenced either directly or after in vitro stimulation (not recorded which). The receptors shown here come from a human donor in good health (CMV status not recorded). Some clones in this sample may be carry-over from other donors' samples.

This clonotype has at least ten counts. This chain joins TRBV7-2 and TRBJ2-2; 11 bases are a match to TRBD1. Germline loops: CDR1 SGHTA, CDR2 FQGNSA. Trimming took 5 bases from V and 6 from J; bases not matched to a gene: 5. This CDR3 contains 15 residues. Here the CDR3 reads CASSRGGQGAGELFF. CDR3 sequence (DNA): TGTGCCAGCAGCCGGGGGGGACAGGGGGCCGGGGAGCTGTTTTTT.

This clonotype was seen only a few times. CDR3 sequence reads: CAWSVGWSGANVLTF. CDR3 DNA: TGTGCCTGGAGTGTGGGATGGTCTGGGGCCAACGTCCTGACTTTC. The gene calls are TRBV30 and TRBJ2-6; unclear D gene. The V gene's germline CDR1 is GTSNPN and CDR2 SVGIG (reference sequence). The CDR3 is made up of 15 amino acids. The V and J ends lost 0 bases and 1 base respectively, with 7 bases between them. Filled out from reference TRBV30 and TRBJ2-6, the complete variable domain reads SQTIHQWPATLVQPVGSPLSLECTVEGTSNPNLYWYRQAAGRGLQLLFYSVGIGQISSEVPQNLSASRPQDRQFILSSKKLLLSDSGFYLCAWSVGWSGANVLTFGAGSRLTVL.

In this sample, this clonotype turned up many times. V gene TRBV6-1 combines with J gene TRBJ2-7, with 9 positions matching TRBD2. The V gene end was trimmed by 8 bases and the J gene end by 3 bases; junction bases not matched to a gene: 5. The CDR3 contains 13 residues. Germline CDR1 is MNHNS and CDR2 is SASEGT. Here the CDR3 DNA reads TGTGCCAGCGGATTTAGCGGGAGCTACGAGCAGTACTTC. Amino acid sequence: CASGFSGSYEQYF.

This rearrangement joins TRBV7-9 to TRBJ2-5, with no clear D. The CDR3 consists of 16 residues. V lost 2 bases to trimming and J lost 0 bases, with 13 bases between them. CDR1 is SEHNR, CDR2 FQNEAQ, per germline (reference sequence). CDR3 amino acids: CASSLPKAEYQETQYF. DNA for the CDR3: TGTGCCAGCAGCTTACCCAAGGCAGAATACCAAGAGACCCAGTACTTC.

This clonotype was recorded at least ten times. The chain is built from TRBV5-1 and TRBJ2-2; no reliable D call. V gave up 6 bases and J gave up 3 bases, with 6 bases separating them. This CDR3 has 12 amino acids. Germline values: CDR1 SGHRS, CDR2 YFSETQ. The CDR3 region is CASTVDTGELFF. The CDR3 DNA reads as TGCGCCAGCACTGTGGACACCGGGGAGCTGTTTTTT.

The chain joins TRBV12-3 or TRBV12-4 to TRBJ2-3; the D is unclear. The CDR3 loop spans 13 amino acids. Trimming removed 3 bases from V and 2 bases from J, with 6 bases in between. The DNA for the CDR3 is TGTGCCAGCAGTTTGCCGAACACAGATACGCAGTATTTT. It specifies CASSLPNTDTQYF.

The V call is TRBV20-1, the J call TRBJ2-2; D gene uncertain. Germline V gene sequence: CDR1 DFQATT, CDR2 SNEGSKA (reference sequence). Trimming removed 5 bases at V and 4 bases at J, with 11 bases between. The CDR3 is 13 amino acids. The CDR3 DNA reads TGCAGTGCTTTGATGACCGGCACCGGGGAGCTGTTTTTT. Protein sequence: CSALMTGTGELFF.

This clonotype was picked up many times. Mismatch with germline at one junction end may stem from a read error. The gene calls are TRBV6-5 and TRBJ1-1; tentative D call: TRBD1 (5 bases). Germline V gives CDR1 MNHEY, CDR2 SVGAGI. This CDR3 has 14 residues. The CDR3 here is CASREGALKTEAFF. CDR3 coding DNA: TGTGCCAGCAGGGAAGGGGCACTGAAGACTGAAGCTTTCTTT.

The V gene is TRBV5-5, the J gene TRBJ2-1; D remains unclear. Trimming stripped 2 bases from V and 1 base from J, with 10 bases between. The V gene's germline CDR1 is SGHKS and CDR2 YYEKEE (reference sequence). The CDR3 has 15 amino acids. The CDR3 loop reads CASSFLADSYNEQFF. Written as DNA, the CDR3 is TGTGCCAGCAGCTTCCTGGCGGATTCCTACAATGAGCAGTTCTTC. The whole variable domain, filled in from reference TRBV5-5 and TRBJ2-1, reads DAGVTQSPTHLIKTRGQQVTLRCSPISGHKSVSWYQQVLGQGPQFIFQYYEKEERGRGNFPDRFSARQFPNYSSELNVNALLLGDSALYLCASSFLADSYNEQFFGPGTRLTVL.

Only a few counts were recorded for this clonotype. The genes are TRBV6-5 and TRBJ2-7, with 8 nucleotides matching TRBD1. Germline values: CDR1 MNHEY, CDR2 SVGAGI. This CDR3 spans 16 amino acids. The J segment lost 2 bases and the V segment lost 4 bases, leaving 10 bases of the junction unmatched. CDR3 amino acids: CASSSERTGPTYEQYF. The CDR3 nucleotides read TGTGCCAGCAGTTCCGAGAGGACAGGGCCCACCTACGAGCAGTACTTC.

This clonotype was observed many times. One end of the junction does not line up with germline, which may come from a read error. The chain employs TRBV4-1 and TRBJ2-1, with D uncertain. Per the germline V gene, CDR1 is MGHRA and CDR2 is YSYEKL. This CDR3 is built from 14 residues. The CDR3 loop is CASSQDRSENEQFF. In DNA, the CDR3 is TGTGCCAGCAGCCAAGATAGATCGGAAAATGAGCAGTTCTTC.

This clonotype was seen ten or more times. The CDR3 region has the DNA TGTGCCAGCAGCCTGTATTCAGGGGACAATTCACCCCTCCACTTT. Its translation: CASSLYSGDNSPLHF. The rearrangement joins TRBV11-2 to TRBJ1-6; maybe TRBD1 (6 bases). CDR1 and CDR2 (germline): SGHAT, FQNNGV. This CDR3 comprises 15 residues. V was shortened by 5 bases and J by 7 bases, with 15 bases between the two germline ends.

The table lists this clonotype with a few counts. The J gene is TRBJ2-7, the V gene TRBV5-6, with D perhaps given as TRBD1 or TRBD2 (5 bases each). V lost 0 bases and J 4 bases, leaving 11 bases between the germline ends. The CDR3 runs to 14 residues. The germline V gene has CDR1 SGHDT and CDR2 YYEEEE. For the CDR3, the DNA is TGTGCCAGCAGCTTGGTGAGGGGCATATACGAGCAGTACGTC. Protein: CASSLVRGIYEQYV.

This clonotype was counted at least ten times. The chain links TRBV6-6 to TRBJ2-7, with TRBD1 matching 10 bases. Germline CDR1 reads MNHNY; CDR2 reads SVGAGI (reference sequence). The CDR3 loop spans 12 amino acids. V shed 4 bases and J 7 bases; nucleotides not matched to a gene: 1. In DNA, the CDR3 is TGTGCCAGCAGTTCGGGACAGGGGGAGCAGTACGTC. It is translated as CASSSGQGEQYV.

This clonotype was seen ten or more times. The CDR3 region is CASSLGPRAATNEKLFF. Here the CDR3 DNA reads TGTGCCAGCAGCTTAGGGCCCAGGGCAGCAACTAATGAAAAACTGTTTTTT. The rearrangement links TRBV7-8 to TRBJ1-4; weak D call: TRBD1 (5 bases). Between the trimmed V and J ends, which lost 1 base and 0 bases, there was a span of 12 bases. The length of the CDR3 is 17 residues. Germline lookup yields CDR1 SGHVS and CDR2 FQNEAQ. Based on the CDR3 plus reference TRBV7-8 and TRBJ1-4, the full variable domain is GAGVSQSPRYKVAKRGQDVALRCDPISGHVSLFWYQQALGQGPEFLTYFQNEAQLDKSGLPSDRFFAERPEGSVSTLKIQRTQQEDSAVYLCASSLGPRAATNEKLFFGSGTQLSVL.

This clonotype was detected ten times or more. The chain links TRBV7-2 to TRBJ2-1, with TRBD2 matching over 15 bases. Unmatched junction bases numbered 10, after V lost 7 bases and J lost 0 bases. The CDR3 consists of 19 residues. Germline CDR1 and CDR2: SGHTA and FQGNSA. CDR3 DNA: TGTGCCAGCACCGGGGGGGGACTAGCGGGAGGTTACTCCTACAATGAGCAGTTCTTC. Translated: CASTGGGLAGGYSYNEQFF.

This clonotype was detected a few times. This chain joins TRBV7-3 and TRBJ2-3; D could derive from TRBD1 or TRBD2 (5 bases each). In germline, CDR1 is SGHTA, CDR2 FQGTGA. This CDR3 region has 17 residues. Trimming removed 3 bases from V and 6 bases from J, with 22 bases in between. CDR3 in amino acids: CASSLGPRGLRGDTQYF. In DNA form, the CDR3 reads TGTGCCAGCAGCTTGGGGCCACGAGGACTTCGTGGGGATACGCAGTATTTT.

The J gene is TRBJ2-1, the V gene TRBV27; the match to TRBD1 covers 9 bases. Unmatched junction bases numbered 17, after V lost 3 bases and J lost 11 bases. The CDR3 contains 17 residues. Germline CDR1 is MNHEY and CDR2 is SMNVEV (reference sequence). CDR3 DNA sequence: TGTGCCAGCAGTTTCCTCCGTGCCGGGACAGGGAGACATAAGCAGTTCTTC. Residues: CASSFLRAGTGRHKQFF.